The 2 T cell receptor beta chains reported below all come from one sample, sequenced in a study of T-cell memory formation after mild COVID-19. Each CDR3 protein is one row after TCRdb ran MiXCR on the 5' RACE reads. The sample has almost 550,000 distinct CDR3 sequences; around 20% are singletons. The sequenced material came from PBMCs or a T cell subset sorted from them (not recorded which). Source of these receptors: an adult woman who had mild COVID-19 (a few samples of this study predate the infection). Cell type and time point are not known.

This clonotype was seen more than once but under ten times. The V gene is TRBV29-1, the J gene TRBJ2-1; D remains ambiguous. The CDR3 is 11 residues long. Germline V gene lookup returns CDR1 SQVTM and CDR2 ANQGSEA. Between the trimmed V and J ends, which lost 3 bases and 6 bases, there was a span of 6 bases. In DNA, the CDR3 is TGCAGCGTTGAGGAGTTCAATGAGCAGTTCTTC. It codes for CSVEEFNEQFF.

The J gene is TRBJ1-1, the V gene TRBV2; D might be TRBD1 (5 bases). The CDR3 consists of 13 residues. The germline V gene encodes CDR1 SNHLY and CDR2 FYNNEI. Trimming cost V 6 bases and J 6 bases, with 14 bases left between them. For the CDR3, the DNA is TGTGCCAGCAGCGCACGGGGGGTCGCTGAAGCTTTCTTT. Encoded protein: CASSARGVAEAFF.